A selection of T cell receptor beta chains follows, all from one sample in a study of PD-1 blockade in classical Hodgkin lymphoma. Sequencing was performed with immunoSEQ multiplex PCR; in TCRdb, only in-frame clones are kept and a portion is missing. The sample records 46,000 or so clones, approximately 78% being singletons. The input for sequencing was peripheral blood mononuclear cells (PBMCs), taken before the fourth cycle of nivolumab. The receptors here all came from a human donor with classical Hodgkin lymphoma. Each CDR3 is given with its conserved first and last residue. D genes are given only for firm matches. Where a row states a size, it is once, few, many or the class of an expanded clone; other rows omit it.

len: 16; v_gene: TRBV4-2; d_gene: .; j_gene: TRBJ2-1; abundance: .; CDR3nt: TGTGCCAGCAGCCAAGCCGGGGGCGGAACCTACAATGAGCAGTTCTTC; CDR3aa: CASSQAGGGTYNEQFF
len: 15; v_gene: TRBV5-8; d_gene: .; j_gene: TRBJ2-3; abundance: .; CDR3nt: TGTGCCAGCAGCTTAGGGGGTACAGGGCTGCGTACGCAGTATTTT; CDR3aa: CASSLGGTGLRTQYF
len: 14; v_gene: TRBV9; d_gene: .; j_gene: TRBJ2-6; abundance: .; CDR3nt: TGTGCCAGCAGCACTTTTTTTGGGGCCAACGTCCTGACTTTC; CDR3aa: CASSTFFGANVLTF
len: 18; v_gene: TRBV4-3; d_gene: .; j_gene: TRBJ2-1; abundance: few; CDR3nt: TGCGCCAGCAGCCAAGATTCAGGAGGCTGGGGGTCCTACAATGAGCAGTTCTTC; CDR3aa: CASSQDSGGWGSYNEQFF
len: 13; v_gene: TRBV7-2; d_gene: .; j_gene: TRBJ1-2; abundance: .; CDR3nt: TGTGCCAGCAGCCCAGACAGTTCCTATGGCTACACCTTC; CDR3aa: CASSPDSSYGYTF
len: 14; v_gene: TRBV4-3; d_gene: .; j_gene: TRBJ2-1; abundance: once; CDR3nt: TGCGCCAGCAGCCAAGTTTCATGGGTCAATGAGCAGTTCTTC; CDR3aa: CASSQVSWVNEQFF
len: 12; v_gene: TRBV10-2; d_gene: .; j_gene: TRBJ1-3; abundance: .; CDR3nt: TGCGCCAGCAGTGAGGAGGGAAACACCATATATTTT; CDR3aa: CASSEEGNTIYF
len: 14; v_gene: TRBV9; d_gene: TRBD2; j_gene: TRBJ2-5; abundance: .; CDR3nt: TGTGCCAGCAGCGGCGGGGGGGCCAGGGAGACCCAGTACTTC; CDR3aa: CASSGGGARETQYF
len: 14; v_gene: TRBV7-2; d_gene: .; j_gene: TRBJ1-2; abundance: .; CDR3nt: TGTGCCAGCAGCTTAATTCTGGGCCCCGATGGCTACACCTTC; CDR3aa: CASSLILGPDGYTF
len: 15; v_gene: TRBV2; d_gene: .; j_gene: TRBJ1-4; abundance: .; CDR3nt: TGTGCCAGCAGCCCCACGGGGGGAGCTAATGAAAAACTGTTTTTT; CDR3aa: CASSPTGGANEKLFF
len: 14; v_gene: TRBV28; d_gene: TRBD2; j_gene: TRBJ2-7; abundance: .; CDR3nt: TGTGCCAGCAGTTCGGGGACTATTCCCTACGAGCAGTACTTC; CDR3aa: CASSSGTIPYEQYF
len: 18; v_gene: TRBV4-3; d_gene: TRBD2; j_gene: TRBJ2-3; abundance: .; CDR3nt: TGCGCCAGCAGCCTATACCCCGGGACTAGCGGGGTAGCAGATACGCAGTATTTT; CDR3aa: CASSLYPGTSGVADTQYF
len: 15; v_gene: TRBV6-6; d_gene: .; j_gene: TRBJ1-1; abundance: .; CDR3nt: TGTGCCAGCAGTCCGCTGGGCGACATGAACACTGAAGCTTTCTTT; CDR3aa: CASSPLGDMNTEAFF
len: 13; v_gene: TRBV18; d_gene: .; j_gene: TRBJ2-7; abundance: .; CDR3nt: TGTGCCAGCTCACCCCTCCCAACCTACGAGCAGTACTTC; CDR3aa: CASSPLPTYEQYF